These 22 T cell receptor beta chains originate from one sample sequenced in a study of CD8+CD57+ T cells in acquired aplastic anemia. The authors sequenced patients whose flow cytometry had shown CD8+CD57+ cell expansion. Genomic DNA was employed as the template in profiling TCR beta VDJ and CDR3. One entry per CDR3 protein results from TCRdb running MiXCR on the reads. Of approximately 470,000 distinct CDR3 sequences listed, around 30% were seen once; the top ten hold 0.82%. The sequenced material came from sorted CD4+, CD8+, or CD8+CD57+ T cells (not recorded which) from PBMCs. Every receptor here comes from a human donor with aplastic anemia.

This clonotype has a count of ten or more. This CDR3 reads CASSSGTGFGYGYTF. CDR3 nucleotides: TGTGCCAGCAGCTCTGGGACAGGGTTCGGCTATGGCTACACCTTC. The chain has TRBV7-6 and TRBJ1-2, with TRBD1 matching 9 bases. Trimming at V came to 4 bases and at J to 4 bases, leaving 7 bases not matched to a gene. The CDR3 is made up of 15 amino acids. The germline V gene encodes CDR1 SGHVS and CDR2 FNYEAQ.

In its sample, this clonotype was seen a few times. The chain recombines TRBV20-1 with TRBJ1-1; tentatively, D is TRBD1 (5 bases). The germline V gene encodes CDR1 DFQATT and CDR2 SNEGSKA (reference sequence). V was cut by 5 bases and J by 2 bases, with 15 bases left in between. The CDR3 is 14 residues long. In nucleotides, the CDR3 is TGCAGTGCTCTCCAGGGATTAGGTAACACTGAAGCTTTCTTT. As protein: CSALQGLGNTEAFF.

This chain joins TRBV7-8 and TRBJ2-1; 10 positions match TRBD1. With 5 bases clipped from V and 4 bases from J, the junction kept 5 bases outside the gene matches. The germline gives CDR1 SGHVS, CDR2 FQNEAQ. CDR3 length: 15 amino acids. The CDR3 reads CASSQPGQGYNEQFF. The CDR3 DNA follows: TGTGCCAGCAGCCAACCGGGACAGGGGTACAATGAGCAGTTCTTC.

The chain employs TRBV6-1 and TRBJ2-7; the match to TRBD1 covers 7 bases. CDR1 MNHNS and CDR2 SASEGT come from the germline V gene. V lost 7 bases and J lost 2; bases outside the gene matches: 8. The CDR3 consists of 14 residues. CDR3 sequence reads: CASTNKQGTYEQYF. For the CDR3, the DNA is TGTGCCAGCACCAACAAACAGGGGACCTACGAGCAGTACTTC.

The rearrangement uses TRBV9 and TRBJ2-5, with 10 bases identical to TRBD2. Unmatched junction bases numbered 9, after V lost 0 bases and J lost 4 bases. Germline V lookup: CDR1 SGDLS, CDR2 YYNGEE. The CDR3 consists of 17 residues. The CDR3 loop reads CASSVDPAGGRIETQYF. CDR3 bases: TGTGCCAGCAGCGTAGATCCAGCGGGGGGGCGAATAGAGACCCAGTACTTC. The entire variable domain, with the rest obtained from reference TRBV9 and TRBJ2-5, is as follows: DSGVTQTPKHLITATGQRVTLRCSPRSGDLSVYWYQQSLDQGLQFLIQYYNGEERAKGNILERFSAQQFPDLHSELNLSSLELGDSALYFCASSVDPAGGRIETQYFGPGTRLLVL.

On this clonotype: A read error may explain this, as a much larger clone is one base away. The rearrangement links TRBV25-1 to TRBJ1-4; D gene uncertain. Germline CDR1 reads MGHDK; CDR2 reads SYGVNS. The CDR3 is 14 residues long. V was cut by 4 bases and J by 8 bases, with 14 bases left in between. CDR3 in amino acids: CASSGALRGEKLFF. The CDR3 region has the DNA TGTGCCAGCAGTGGAGCGCTTCGAGGGGAAAAACTGTTTTTT.

This chain uses TRBV4-3 with TRBJ2-5; TRBD1 aligns across 7 bases. The CDR3 spans 14 residues. Germline assignment: CDR1 LGHNA and CDR2 YSLEER. V dropped 1 base and J dropped 5; count of bases not matched to a gene: 4. CDR3 DNA: TGCGCCAGCAGCCAAGGGACAGGCTCGGAGACCCAGTACTTC. This gives the protein CASSQGTGSETQYF.

The chain joins TRBV7-2 to TRBJ1-5; D ambiguous. The CDR3 loop spans 15 amino acids. The germline V gene encodes CDR1 SGHTA and CDR2 FQGNSA. V dropped 0 bases and J dropped 1 base, with 7 bases sitting between them. The DNA of the CDR3 is TGTGCCAGCAGCTTAGCTCCAGTGAGCAATCAGCCCCAGCATTTT. Amino acid sequence: CASSLAPVSNQPQHF.

The chain employs TRBV20-1 and TRBJ1-5; TRBD1 aligns across 9 bases. V lost 4 bases, J lost 6 bases, and 10 bases stayed unmatched. Germline V gene data show CDR1 as DFQATT and CDR2 as SNEGSKA (reference sequence). CDR3 length equals 15 residues. The DNA of the CDR3 is TGCAGTGCTATAACCCCCGGGACAGGGATTCAGCCCCAGCATTTT. The encoded protein is CSAITPGTGIQPQHF.

This clonotype came up many times. The V gene is TRBV29-1, the J gene TRBJ1-1; the D gene is possibly TRBD1 (6 bases). In germline, CDR1 is SQVTM, CDR2 ANQGSEA. The CDR3 extends over 12 amino acids. V dropped 0 bases and J dropped 6 bases, with 8 bases sitting between them. The CDR3 region has the DNA TGCAGCGTTGAAGATCAGGGGTCTGAAGCTTTCTTT. This sequence encodes CSVEDQGSEAFF.

This clonotype came up many times. CDR3 amino acids: CASSAVGNTEAFF. CDR3 in DNA: TGTGCCAGTAGTGCCGTGGGGAACACTGAAGCTTTCTTT. This chain joins TRBV19 and TRBJ1-1; D not certain. Germline V lookup: CDR1 LNHDA, CDR2 SQIVND (reference sequence). The CDR3 extends over 13 amino acids. V was pared by 5 bases and J by 1 base, with 8 bases between.

This clonotype was seen at least ten times. The genes are TRBV10-3 and TRBJ2-5; the D gene could be TRBD1 or TRBD2 (6 bases each). This CDR3 spans 16 amino acids. With 8 bases removed from V and 2 bases from J, the gap between germline ends came to 21 bases. The germline CDR1 and CDR2 sequences are ENHRY and SYGVKD. As DNA, the CDR3 is TGTGCCATCCGGTTCCGCGCGGAGGGGGATCAAGAGACCCAGTACTTC. Its translation: CAIRFRAEGDQETQYF.

This clonotype has ten or more counts. The V gene is TRBV4-2, the J gene TRBJ1-2, with 11 positions matching TRBD1. J gave up 7 bases and V 3 bases, and 7 bases lay outside the gene matches. The CDR3 covers 15 residues. The V gene's germline CDR1 is LGHNA and CDR2 YNFKEQ. The CDR3 sequence: CASSQTRTGGSGYTF. CDR3 bases: TGTGCCAGCAGCCAGACGAGGACAGGGGGCTCTGGCTACACCTTC.

V is TRBV19 and J is TRBJ1-5; 11 bases align to TRBD1. After removal of 4 bases from V and 9 bases from J, the junction contained 11 bases not matched to a gene. Germline V gives CDR1 LNHDA, CDR2 SQIVND (reference sequence). This CDR3 region has 16 residues. CDR3 amino acids: CASSTGQGARSWPQHF. The CDR3 DNA is TGTGCCAGTAGTACCGGACAGGGGGCGAGATCTTGGCCCCAGCATTTT.

This clonotype was found many times. The rearrangement links TRBV5-1 to TRBJ1-2; 8 bases are shared with TRBD1. From germline, CDR1 is SGHRS and CDR2 YFSETQ. The CDR3 runs to 17 residues. V trimming: 3 bases; J trimming: 7 bases; junction bases outside the gene matches: 17. CDR3 protein: CASSSTGAASRFGGYTF. The CDR3 coding sequence is TGCGCCAGCAGCTCGACAGGGGCCGCCTCTAGGTTCGGTGGCTACACCTTC.

This clonotype was seen only a few times. V and J are TRBV6-1 and TRBJ1-5, with 11 bases fitting TRBD1. Germline V lookup: CDR1 MNHNS, CDR2 SASEGT. This CDR3 region has 13 residues. After removal of 10 bases from V and 7 bases from J, the junction contained 6 bases not matched to a gene. The CDR3 loop is CATWDRGYQPQHF. The CDR3 bases are TGTGCCACCTGGGACAGGGGGTACCAGCCCCAGCATTTT.

This clonotype was counted a few times. V is TRBV25-1 and J is TRBJ2-2, with no clear D. Trimming cost V 3 bases and J 3 bases, with 11 bases left between them. Germline V gene data show CDR1 as MGHDK and CDR2 as SYGVNS. CDR3 size: 15 residues. The CDR3 nucleotides are TGTGCCAGCAGTGACGGCCAGCGTCACACCGGGGAGCTGTTTTTT. This gives the protein CASSDGQRHTGELFF. The whole variable domain, remainder taken from reference TRBV25-1 and TRBJ2-2, is EADIYQTPRYLVIGTGKKITLECSQTMGHDKMYWYQQDPGMELHLIHYSYGVNSTEKGDLSSESTVSRIRTEHFPLTLESARPSHTSQYLCASSDGQRHTGELFFGEGSRLTVL.

V gene TRBV3-1 combines with J gene TRBJ1-5; a weak D match, TRBD1 (5 bases). This CDR3 comprises 14 residues. Trimming took off 1 base at V and 7 bases at J, with 11 bases between the two ends. Germline CDR1 LGHDT, CDR2 YNNKEL (reference sequence). The chain's CDR3 is CASSQASGIQPQHF. The CDR3 region has the DNA TGTGCCAGCAGCCAAGCCTCAGGGATACAGCCCCAGCATTTT.

This chain connects TRBV19 to TRBJ2-3; 10 bases map to TRBD2. Germline V gene sequence: CDR1 LNHDA, CDR2 SQIVND (reference sequence). The length of the CDR3 is 15 residues. With 3 bases clipped from V and 4 bases from J, the junction kept 4 bases outside the gene matches. CDR3 amino acids: CASSILAGAADTQYF. CDR3 DNA sequence: TGTGCCAGTAGTATTCTAGCGGGAGCTGCAGATACGCAGTATTTT.

This sequence joins TRBV13 and TRBJ2-3; the match to TRBD1 covers 8 bases. V lost 8 bases, J lost 2 bases, and 12 bases stayed unmatched. Germline-derived CDR1 and CDR2 are PRHDT and FYEKMQ (reference sequence). The CDR3 is 16 amino acids. The CDR3 sequence is CASGTLRGPFTDTQYF. The CDR3 DNA reads as TGTGCCAGCGGAACCCTCAGGGGGCCCTTCACAGATACGCAGTATTTT.

This clonotype appeared many times. The gene calls are TRBV15 and TRBJ2-7; 7 bases align to TRBD2. The V gene end was trimmed by 1 base and the J gene end by 3 bases; junction bases not matched to a gene: 9. The CDR3 totals 16 residues. The germline V gene encodes CDR1 LNHNV and CDR2 YYDKDF (reference sequence). CDR3 residues: CATSRGGGRSIYEQYF. In nucleotides, the CDR3 is TGTGCCACCAGCAGAGGAGGCGGGAGAAGTATCTACGAGCAGTACTTC.

This clonotype was counted a few times. The CDR3 spells CSARVGWEGVVRETQYF. In DNA, the CDR3 is TGCAGTGCTAGAGTGGGGTGGGAGGGGGTCGTGAGGGAGACCCAGTACTTC. The chain links TRBV20-1 to TRBJ2-5; the D gene is possibly TRBD2 (7 bases). There are 17 residues in the CDR3. V was pared by 1 base and J by 5 bases, with 23 bases between. CDR1 is DFQATT, CDR2 SNEGSKA, per germline (reference sequence).